The 2 T cell receptor beta chains presented below share a single source sample, sequenced in a study of shared clonotypes between healthy human individuals. Naive CD8 cells lacked CD45RO and underwent positive selection for CCR7, leaving out terminally differentiated effector memory CD45RA+ cells. TCRdb keeps only in-frame clones here, not all; method: immunoSEQ multiplex PCR. The sample yields roughly 2 million clones, approximately 95% seen once. The sequencing input was naive CD8+ T cells sorted from blood. These receptors were collected from a man aged 18 to 30 in good health.

This chain connects TRBV4-3 to TRBJ2-5; tentatively, D is TRBD2 (6 bases). V lost 4 bases and J lost 1, with 10 bases in between. The length of the CDR3 is 14 residues. Germline V CDR1 and CDR2: LGHNA, YSLEER. In DNA, the CDR3 is TGCGCCAGCAGCCCCTATAGCGGCCAAGAGACCCAGTACTTC. Translated: CASSPYSGQETQYF.

As concerns this clone: Sequence at one end of the junction differs from germline and may be a read error. V is TRBV7-9 and J is TRBJ2-7; weak D call: TRBD1 (6 bases). The CDR3 is 12 amino acids. CDR1 is SEHNR and CDR2 is FQNEAQ in the germline V gene (reference sequence). CDR3 loop: CASSLPMRPGVF. In DNA, the CDR3 is TGTGCCAGCAGCTTACCGATGAGACCAGGGGTCTTC.